This T cell receptor beta chain was sequenced in a study of Ad26.COV2.S vaccination and SARS-CoV-2 variants. Findings and limits, study-wide: People given the vaccine had a wider spike-specific TCR breadth than placebo recipients did.

TCRdb's copy holds only in-frame clones and misses some; the assay was immunoSEQ multiplex PCR. The profile shows 300,000 to 350,000 clones, 85% of them singletons. A remark on this clone: Its antigen is undetermined. The junction shows a germline mismatch at one end, possibly a read error.

Stated treatment: around 19 received Ad26.COV2.S at low or high dose, single or two shots; about 5 received placebo; per-sample allocation not given. It was on day 63 after the first vaccine or placebo injection that samples were taken. The vaccine antigen was prefusion-stabilized Wuhan SARS-CoV-2 spike. The material sequenced was peripheral blood, taken in a trial of Ad26.COV2.S vaccine versus placebo. The sequence derives from a person between 18 and 65 years old who received the Ad26.COV2.S COVID-19 vaccine or a placebo.

The CDR3 nucleotides read TGTGCCAGCAGCGGAGGGGACTCCCACAATGAGCAGTTCTTC. It codes for CASSGGDSHNEQFF. The chain is built from TRBV7-2 and TRBJ2-1; D is perhaps TRBD2 (6 bases). Germline V gene lookup returns CDR1 SGHTA and CDR2 FQGNSA. The CDR3 extends over 14 amino acids.